These 15 T cell receptor beta chains came from one sample sequenced in a study of blood T cell repertoires in COVID-19. TCRdb keeps only in-frame clones here, not all; method: immunoSEQ multiplex PCR. The table has about 42,000 clones, around nine tenths seen once. Sequencing used peripheral blood. These receptor sequences come from a man over 45 with active COVID-19.

The chain employs TRBV5-4 and TRBJ2-5; 7 nucleotides line up with TRBD1. From germline, CDR1 is SGHNT and CDR2 YYREEE (reference sequence). V dropped 4 bases and J dropped 4; count of bases not matched to a gene: 7. This CDR3 has 14 residues. This CDR3 is CASSPGGVRETQYF. The DNA of the CDR3 is TGTGCCAGCAGCCCAGGGGGAGTTCGAGAGACCCAGTACTTC.

The chain couples TRBV7-8 to TRBJ1-6, with no clear D. This CDR3 is 14 amino acids long. Germline V gene lookup returns CDR1 SGHVS and CDR2 FQNEAQ. Trimming took 0 bases from V and 10 from J, leaving 10 bases between them. CDR3 sequence: CASSLAGSRSPLHF. Here the CDR3 DNA reads TGTGCCAGCAGCTTAGCAGGGAGTCGGTCACCCCTCCACTTT.

CDR3 bases: TGTGCCAGCAGTTCAGGGCCCAATCAGCCCCAGCATTTT. It encodes CASSSGPNQPQHF. V usage is TRBV5-4 and J usage is TRBJ1-5; D is perhaps TRBD1 (5 bases). Germline V lookup: CDR1 SGHNT, CDR2 YYREEE (reference sequence). Trimming removed 5 bases from V and 3 bases from J, with 9 bases in between. The CDR3 is 13 residues long.

The chain is built from TRBV6-4 and TRBJ2-1; 11 nucleotides align to TRBD2. In germline, CDR1 is MRHNA, CDR2 SNTAGT. V was pared by 4 bases and J by 7 bases, with 6 bases of the junction left unmatched. The CDR3 loop spans 15 amino acids. CDR3 coding DNA: TGTGCCAGCAGTGCACTAGCGGGAGTACTAAATGAGCAGTTCTTC. Translating it yields CASSALAGVLNEQFF.

The genes are TRBV11-2 and TRBJ1-1, with 11 bases fitting TRBD1. With 4 bases clipped from V and 4 bases from J, the junction kept 8 bases outside the gene matches. Germline V CDR1 and CDR2: SGHAT, FQNNGV. The CDR3 loop spans 16 amino acids. The CDR3 DNA is TGTGCCAGCAGCTCCGGGACAGGGGGGTACGGCACTGAAGCTTTCTTT. Its translation: CASSSGTGGYGTEAFF.

This clone was seen a few times. The CDR3 is CAWNLAGGLFRTPGELFF. The CDR3 region has the DNA TGTGCCTGGAACTTAGCGGGAGGCCTCTTTCGAACACCCGGGGAGCTGTTTTTT. The gene calls are TRBV30 and TRBJ2-2; 10 positions match TRBD2. The V gene end was trimmed by 4 bases and the J gene end by 6 bases; junction bases not matched to a gene: 17. From germline, CDR1 is GTSNPN and CDR2 SVGIG (reference sequence). CDR3 length: 18 residues.

CDR3 sequence (DNA): TGTGCCAGCAGCTTACAGGGGAACACAGATACGCAGTATTTT. Protein: CASSLQGNTDTQYF. V is TRBV7-3 and J is TRBJ2-3; D may be TRBD1 (6 bases). The CDR3 length is 14 residues. The V end lost 2 bases, the J end lost 2 bases, and 8 bases lay between the germline ends. CDR1 is SGHTA and CDR2 is FQGTGA in the germline V gene.

The genes are TRBV5-4 and TRBJ1-1, with TRBD1 matching over 7 bases. Trimming removed 0 bases from V and 7 bases from J; junction bases left unmatched: 12. Germline V lookup: CDR1 SGHNT, CDR2 YYREEE (reference sequence). CDR3 length: 16 residues. Here the CDR3 reads CASSLVGGRGWGEAFF. CDR3 DNA: TGTGCCAGCAGCTTGGTAGGGGGCAGGGGATGGGGTGAAGCTTTCTTT.

This clone occurred once. This chain connects TRBV20-1 to TRBJ1-2; tentatively, D is TRBD1 (5 bases). Deletions cut 3 bases from V and 2 bases from J, with 13 bases between. CDR1 DFQATT and CDR2 SNEGSKA come from the germline V gene (reference sequence). This CDR3 spans 14 amino acids. The DNA of the CDR3 is TGCAGTGCTAGTTCTGGGACTGCGAACTATGGCTACACCTTC. Its protein is CSASSGTANYGYTF.

This rearrangement joins TRBV19 to TRBJ2-6; tentative D call: TRBD2 (5 bases). Trimming left V 6 bases short and J 2 bases short, with 20 bases between. The CDR3 covers 18 residues. The germline CDR1 and CDR2 sequences are LNHDA and SQIVND (reference sequence). CDR3 region: CASSQTSGKSAGANVLTF. The CDR3 region has the DNA TGTGCCAGTAGCCAAACTTCCGGGAAGTCGGCTGGGGCCAACGTCCTGACTTTC.

The V and J genes are TRBV10-3 and TRBJ2-2; the D is unclear. The V end lost 11 bases, the J end lost 2 bases, and 12 bases lay between the germline ends. This CDR3 contains 13 residues. Germline V gene data show CDR1 as ENHRY and CDR2 as SYGVKD. CDR3 amino acids: CALGSINTGELFF. CDR3 nucleotide sequence: TGTGCCTTGGGCAGTATCAACACCGGGGAGCTGTTTTTT.

The chain recombines TRBV25-1 with TRBJ1-4, with TRBD1 identical over 7 bases. J was trimmed by 5 bases and V by 3 bases; bases with no gene match: 3. Germline CDR1 and CDR2: MGHDK and SYGVNS. The CDR3 sequence is 14 residues long. Written as DNA, the CDR3 is TGTGCCAGCAGTGATACAGGGGTAAATGAAAAACTGTTTTTT. Its protein is CASSDTGVNEKLFF.

The rearrangement joins TRBV10-3 to TRBJ2-3; TRBD2 matches 10 bases. This CDR3 is 13 amino acids long. The ends lost 9 bases at V and 5 bases at J; junction bases unmatched: 5. Germline-derived CDR1 and CDR2 are ENHRY and SYGVKD. This CDR3 is CAITAGGGDTQYF. DNA for the CDR3: TGTGCCATTACAGCGGGAGGGGGAGATACGCAGTATTTT.

This clone was seen a single time. The chain joins TRBV4-2 to TRBJ2-3; 11 positions match TRBD2. The germline V gene encodes CDR1 LGHNA and CDR2 YNFKEQ. The V and J ends lost 0 bases and 6 bases, in that order; junction bases with no gene match: 5. The CDR3 spans 16 residues. The CDR3 region has the DNA TGTGCCAGCAGCCAAGATTTAGCGGGAGGGCGCGATACGCAGTATTTT. It translates to CASSQDLAGGRDTQYF.

This clone has just a few counts. V gene TRBV5-1 combines with J gene TRBJ2-5, with a weak D call TRBD2 (6 bases). Germline V gene data show CDR1 as SGHRS and CDR2 as YFSETQ. The CDR3 has 15 amino acids. V lost 4 bases, J lost 2 bases, and 15 bases lay in between. CDR3 sequence: CASSSLAAGQETQYF. The CDR3, as DNA: TGCGCCAGCAGCAGCTTAGCGGCCGGGCAAGAGACCCAGTACTTC. The full variable domain, rest sourced from reference TRBV5-1 and TRBJ2-5, is KAGVTQTPRYLIKTRGQQVTLSCSPISGHRSVSWYQQTPGQGLQFLFEYFSETQRNKGNFPGRFSGRQFSNSRSEMNVSTLELGDSALYLCASSSLAAGQETQYFGPGTRLLVL.